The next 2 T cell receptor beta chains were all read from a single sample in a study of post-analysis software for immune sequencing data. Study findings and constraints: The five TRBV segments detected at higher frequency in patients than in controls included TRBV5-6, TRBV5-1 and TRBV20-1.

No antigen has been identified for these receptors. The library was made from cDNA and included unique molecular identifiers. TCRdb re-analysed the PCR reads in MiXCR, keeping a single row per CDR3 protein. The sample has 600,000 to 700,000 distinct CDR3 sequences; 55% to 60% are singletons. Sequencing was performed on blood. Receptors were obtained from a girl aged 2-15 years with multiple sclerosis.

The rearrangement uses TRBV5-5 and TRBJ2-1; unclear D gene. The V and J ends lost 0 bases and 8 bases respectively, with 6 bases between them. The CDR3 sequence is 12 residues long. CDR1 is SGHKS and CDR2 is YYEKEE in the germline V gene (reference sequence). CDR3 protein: CASSLEWDEQFF. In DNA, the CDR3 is TGTGCCAGCAGCTTGGAGTGGGATGAGCAGTTCTTC.

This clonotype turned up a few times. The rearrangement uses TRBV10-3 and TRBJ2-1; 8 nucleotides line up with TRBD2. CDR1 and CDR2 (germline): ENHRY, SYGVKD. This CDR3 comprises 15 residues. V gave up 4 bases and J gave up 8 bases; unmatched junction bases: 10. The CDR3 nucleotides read TGTGCCATCAGTGTAAGGCTAGCGGGTGAGGATGAGCAGTTCTTC. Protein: CAISVRLAGEDEQFF.